This T cell receptor beta chain was profiled in a study of CD8+ T cells in alopecia areata. Study-level points and caveats: The study found higher clonality in lesional than normal scalp, especially in alopecia totalis/universalis. Tofacitinib significantly reduced both scalp clonality and expanded CD8+ clones among the top 100.

Following RNA extraction, reverse transcription yielded cDNA that acted as the sequencing template. Clones were sequenced by immunoSEQ multiplex PCR, and TCRdb holds only the in-frame ones, with some missing. The sample lists about 220,000 clones, approximately 57% occurring once. As for treatment: oral pan-JAK inhibitor, 5-10 mg twice daily. V was clipped by 5 bases and J by 3 bases; unmatched bases: 9. The V gene's germline CDR1 is SQVTM and CDR2 ANQGSEA. This CDR3 is 15 amino acids long. This clone was counted only a few times. Its antigen is not identified. The specimen comprised CD4+ T cells sorted from blood, sampled at week 4, from a patient treated with tofacitinib. V gene TRBV29-1 combines with J gene TRBJ2-7; 11 nucleotides match TRBD1. This TCR was sampled from a human donor with alopecia areata. CDR3 sequence reads: CSVQVQDRGLYEQYF. In DNA form, the CDR3 reads TGCAGCGTTCAGGTTCAGGACAGGGGGCTCTACGAGCAGTACTTC.